The present entry profiles one T cell receptor beta chain with its context. Germline V lookup: CDR1 LGHDT, CDR2 YNNKEL (reference sequence). Trimming cost V 2 bases and J 3 bases, with 5 bases left between them. The CDR3 consists of 13 residues. This record belongs to a study of blood T cell repertoires in COVID-19. The overall study: Acute-phase and convalescent COVID-19 samples originated in the United States, Italy and Spain. Sample material is recorded as cDNA or gDNA derived from T cells, B-cell-depleted T cells, or PBMCs.

Sequenced by immunoSEQ multiplex PCR; TCRdb stores in-frame clones only, minus some. This sample has approximately 65,000 clones; over 75% occur once, and the top ten carry about 5%. The receptor's source is a human donor in a cohort sampled during active COVID-19. Material for sequencing was peripheral blood. The chain employs TRBV3-1 (or the pseudogene TRBV3-2) and TRBJ1-5; D gene unclear. DNA of the CDR3: TGTGCCAGCAGCCAAACATACAATCAGCCCCAGCATTTT. It codes for CASSQTYNQPQHF.